The 10 T cell receptor beta chains below come from one sample, sequenced in a study of T cells in Graves' hyperthyroidism and ophthalmopathy. RNA transcripts provided the source from which TCR beta CDR3 regions were amplified. Initially, a first-round RT-PCR of the TCR CDR3 employed the HTBI primer set. TCRdb called the multiplex PCR reads again in MiXCR, with one record for every CDR3 protein. The sample records 450,000 to 650,000 distinct CDR3 sequences, under 25% being singletons. The sample comprised blood. The receptors were sampled from a man younger than 30 with Graves' hyperthyroidism.

This sequence joins TRBV19 and TRBJ1-2, with D maybe TRBD1 (6 bases). CDR1 and CDR2 from the germline V gene are LNHDA and SQIVND (reference sequence). V gave up 6 bases and J gave up 4 bases, with 24 bases separating them. The CDR3 is 17 residues long. The CDR3 is CASRHRAQSGGVYGYTF. CDR3 coding DNA: TGTGCCAGTAGGCACCGGGCCCAGTCCGGGGGCGTCTATGGCTACACCTTC.

This clonotype was observed at least ten times. This chain uses TRBV2 with TRBJ1-1, with D perhaps matching TRBD1 (5 bases). CDR1 is SNHLY and CDR2 is FYNNEI in the germline V gene. V was pared by 6 bases and J by 0 bases, with 11 bases between. CDR3 length: 14 residues. CDR3 nucleotide sequence: TGTGCCAGCAGGCGACAGTCCATGAACACTGAAGCTTTCTTT. Amino acids: CASRRQSMNTEAFF.

The rearrangement links TRBV12-3 or TRBV12-4 to TRBJ1-1; D perhaps matches TRBD1 (6 bases). The CDR3 sequence is 12 residues long. Trimming took off 5 bases at V and 8 bases at J, with 12 bases between the two ends. CDR3 nucleotide sequence: TGTGCCAGCAGTGCCAGGGGCCGAGAAGCTTTCTTT. This codes for CASSARGREAFF.

The table lists this clonotype with many counts. V and J are TRBV27 and TRBJ1-5; possibly TRBD1 for D (6 bases). Germline V gene sequence: CDR1 MNHEY, CDR2 SMNVEV (reference sequence). V was trimmed by 8 bases and J by 4 bases, leaving 18 bases between them. This CDR3 has 15 residues. The CDR3 DNA is TGTGCCAGCGCTGCCATGGGGGGGCTTAATCAGCCCCAGCATTTT. This encodes CASAAMGGLNQPQHF.

This clonotype was observed at least ten times. The rearrangement links TRBV6-2 or TRBV6-3 to TRBJ2-7; D gene unclear. V shed 5 bases and J shed 5 bases, with 7 bases lying between them. The CDR3 runs to 11 residues. Germline CDR1 and CDR2: MNHEY and SVGEGT. The CDR3, as DNA: TGTGCCAGCAGTCCCTCGCACGAGCAGTACTTC. As protein: CASSPSHEQYF.

At least ten counts were recorded for this clonotype. The gene calls are TRBV2 and TRBJ1-5; 8 bases are a match to TRBD1. The CDR3 spans 14 residues. Trimming removed 4 bases from V and 4 bases from J; junction bases left unmatched: 3. Germline assignment: CDR1 SNHLY and CDR2 FYNNEI. The CDR3 is CASSGQGWNQPQHF. The CDR3 DNA follows: TGTGCCAGCAGTGGACAGGGGTGGAATCAGCCCCAGCATTTT.

The chain joins TRBV12-3 or TRBV12-4 to TRBJ2-7; 8 nucleotides match TRBD2. Trimming removed 4 bases from V and 3 bases from J; junction bases left unmatched: 8. The CDR3 extends over 15 amino acids. The chain's CDR3 is CASSSTSGGGYEQYF. The CDR3 DNA sequence: TGTGCCAGCAGTTCAACTAGCGGAGGGGGCTACGAGCAGTACTTC.

The sample holds many counts of this clonotype. The CDR3 spells CSARGTLNTEAFF. The CDR3 DNA follows: TGCAGTGCTAGAGGGACTTTGAACACTGAAGCTTTCTTT. The chain employs TRBV20-1 and TRBJ1-1; no clear D. The germline V gene encodes CDR1 DFQATT and CDR2 SNEGSKA (reference sequence). Trimming left V 1 base short and J 0 bases short, with 6 bases between. The CDR3 contains 13 residues.

This clonotype was counted between two and nine times. The J gene is TRBJ2-5, the V gene TRBV7-2, with 7 bases matching TRBD2. V was clipped by 5 bases and J by 3 bases; unmatched bases: 6. CDR1 is SGHTA and CDR2 is FQGNSA in the germline V gene. The CDR3 totals 14 residues. CDR3 sequence: CASSLSGIEETQYF. As DNA, the CDR3 is TGTGCCAGCAGCCTAAGCGGGATAGAAGAGACCCAGTACTTC.

This clonotype has just a few counts. The chain couples TRBV6-1 to TRBJ2-6; D unclear. CDR3 length: 12 amino acids. The V gene lost 9 bases and the J gene lost 0 bases, with 3 bases spanning the gap. Germline CDR1 MNHNS, CDR2 SASEGT. The CDR3 loop is CASNSGANVLTF. For the CDR3, the DNA is TGTGCCAGTAACTCTGGGGCCAACGTCCTGACTTTC.